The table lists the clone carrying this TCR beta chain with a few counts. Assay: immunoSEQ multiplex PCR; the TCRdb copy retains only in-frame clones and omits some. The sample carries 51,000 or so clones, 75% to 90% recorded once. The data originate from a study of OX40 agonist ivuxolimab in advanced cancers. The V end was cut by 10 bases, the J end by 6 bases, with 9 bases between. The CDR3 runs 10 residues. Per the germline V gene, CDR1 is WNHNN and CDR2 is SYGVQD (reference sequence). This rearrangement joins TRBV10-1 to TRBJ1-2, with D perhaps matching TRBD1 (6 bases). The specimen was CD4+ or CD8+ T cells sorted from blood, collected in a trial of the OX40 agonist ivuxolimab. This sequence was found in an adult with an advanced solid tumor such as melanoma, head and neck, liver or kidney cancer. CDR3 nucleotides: TGCGCCACCTCAGGGGATGGCTACACCTTC. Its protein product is CATSGDGYTF.